The 30 T cell receptor beta chains below all came from one sample that was sequenced in a study of blood T cells in healthy people across ages. Then a second PCR, running about 6 to 12 cycles, was carried out with a sample-barcoded 5' primer and a J-beta primer mix. TCRdb reprocessed the 5' RACE reads with MiXCR, giving one entry per CDR3 protein. The sample shows around 320,000 distinct CDR3 sequences, 27% of them seen only once. Sequencing input: blood. The source of these receptors is a woman in her 70s in good health.

This clonotype was detected a few times. Here the CDR3 DNA reads TGCGCCAGCACCGGGCGCGTGAGCTCTGGGGCCAACGTCCTGACTTTC. Its protein product is CASTGRVSSGANVLTF. The chain links TRBV10-2 to TRBJ2-6, with unresolved D. CDR3 length: 16 residues. Germline V gene data show CDR1 as WSHSY and CDR2 as SAAADI. Trimming took off 7 bases at V and 0 bases at J, with 13 bases between the two ends.

This clonotype has more than one count but fewer than ten. This chain uses TRBV7-9 with TRBJ1-2; 7 positions match TRBD1. The CDR3 runs 14 residues. Germline V gene lookup returns CDR1 SEHNR and CDR2 FQNEAQ (reference sequence). V shed 7 bases, J shed 8 bases, and the junction held 13 bases outside the gene matches. The CDR3 nucleotides are TGTGCCAGCAACACGGGACAGACCCAGGGGGGCTACACCTTC. It is translated as CASNTGQTQGGYTF.

The V and J genes are TRBV9 and TRBJ2-5; the D is unclear. The J call is uncertain, as TRBJ2-1 better fits the DNA end. Germline CDR1 is SGDLS and CDR2 is YYNGEE. The CDR3 sequence is 13 residues long. The CDR3 nucleotides read TGTGCCAGCAGCGTAGCTCACGGCGATGAGCAGTTCTTC. This gives the protein CASSVAHGDEQFF.

The genes are TRBV20-1 and TRBJ2-7; TRBD2 matches 9 bases. The better agreement between TRBJ2-5 and the DNA end casts doubt on the J call. CDR3 length equals 16 residues. From germline, CDR1 is DFQATT and CDR2 SNEGSKA (reference sequence). For the CDR3, the DNA is TGCAGTGCTAGAGATTTTAGCGGGAGTCCCCAAGAGACCCAGTACTTC. Translation gives CSARDFSGSPQETQYF.

The V call is TRBV13, the J call TRBJ2-7, with 9 bases fitting TRBD1. With 4 bases clipped from V and 4 bases from J, the junction kept 5 bases outside the gene matches. The CDR3 is 14 residues long. Germline values: CDR1 PRHDT, CDR2 FYEKMQ (reference sequence). The CDR3 DNA follows: TGTGCCAGCAGCTCAGGGACAGGGCGATACGAGCAGTACTTC. Translation: CASSSGTGRYEQYF.

The chain couples TRBV6-2 or TRBV6-3 to TRBJ2-7; TRBD1 or TRBD2 may be the D gene (5 bases each). V lost 8 bases and J 4 bases, leaving 12 bases between the germline ends. This CDR3 contains 12 residues. Germline CDR1 MNHEY, CDR2 SVGEGT. For the CDR3, the DNA is TGTGCCAGCCGGGACGGGCGGTACGAGCAGTACTTC. Translating gives CASRDGRYEQYF.

J is TRBJ1-3 and V is TRBV20-1; 9 bases match TRBD1. V lost 0 bases, J lost 5 bases, and 8 bases stayed unmatched. The CDR3 length is 16 residues. CDR1 DFQATT and CDR2 SNEGSKA come from the germline V gene (reference sequence). CDR3 amino acids: CSARDRGQGVRNTIYF. CDR3 nucleotides: TGCAGTGCTAGAGATAGGGGACAGGGAGTTAGAAACACCATATATTTT.

The chain couples TRBV20-1 to TRBJ2-5, with 11 nucleotides matching TRBD2. Near its end, the DNA agrees better with TRBJ2-1, so the J call may be wrong. The germline V gene has CDR1 DFQATT and CDR2 SNEGSKA (reference sequence). The CDR3 contains 14 residues. The CDR3 sequence is CSAPTSGAYNEQFF. The CDR3 coding sequence is TGCAGTGCCCCGACTAGCGGGGCTTACAATGAGCAGTTCTTC.

This chain links TRBV28 with TRBJ1-5, with a weak D call TRBD1 (6 bases). This CDR3 spans 16 amino acids. V gave up 6 bases and J gave up 0 bases, with 15 bases separating them. CDR1 and CDR2 from the germline V gene are MDHEN and SYDVKM. The CDR3 DNA follows: TGTGCCAGCAGCCCTAGTATACAGGGTAGCAATCAGCCCCAGCATTTT. Residues: CASSPSIQGSNQPQHF.

There are many counts of this clonotype. The rearrangement links TRBV10-3 to TRBJ2-7, with TRBD2 matching over 14 bases. In germline, CDR1 is ENHRY, CDR2 SYGVKD. This CDR3 contains 14 residues. The trim removed 8 bases at V and 7 bases at J, leaving 7 bases unmatched. The CDR3 here is CAIGGLAGAGEQYF. The CDR3 DNA reads as TGTGCCATCGGGGGACTAGCGGGAGCGGGAGAGCAGTACTTC.

The chain is built from TRBV4-3 and TRBJ2-7, with D hard to call. The CDR3 is 14 amino acids. The germline gives CDR1 LGHNA, CDR2 YSLEER. Trimming stripped 2 bases from V and 0 bases from J, with 8 bases between. CDR3 DNA: TGCGCCAGCAGCCAACTGAGGAGCTCCTACGAGCAGTACTTC. Translation: CASSQLRSSYEQYF.

This clonotype was counted between two and nine times. For the CDR3, the DNA is TGCAGCGTCGGGACAGGGGGGGACTATGGCTACACCTTC. This translates into CSVGTGGDYGYTF. The V call is TRBV29-1, the J call TRBJ1-2; TRBD1 matches at 11 bases. The CDR3 runs 13 residues. The trim removed 6 bases at V and 3 bases at J, leaving 3 bases unmatched. The germline V gene has CDR1 SQVTM and CDR2 ANQGSEA.

The chain couples TRBV7-3 to TRBJ2-5; D ambiguous. The CDR3 consists of 15 residues. V was cut by 0 bases and J by 5 bases, with 13 bases left in between. In germline, CDR1 is SGHTA, CDR2 FQGTGA. In nucleotides, the CDR3 is TGTGCCAGCAGCTTAACTGGCAGACCCCATGAGACCCAGTACTTC. This gives the protein CASSLTGRPHETQYF.

This chain links TRBV6-2 or TRBV6-3 with TRBJ2-5; tentative D call: TRBD1 (6 bases). Germline V gene sequence: CDR1 MNHEY, CDR2 SVGEGT. V lost 11 bases, J lost 0 bases, and 10 bases lay in between. The CDR3 loop spans 12 amino acids. As DNA, the CDR3 is TGTGCCGCACGGGACAACCAAGAGACCCAGTACTTC. The encoded protein is CAARDNQETQYF.

This chain joins TRBV10-1 and TRBJ2-3; 10 nucleotides match TRBD2. The germline gives CDR1 WNHNN, CDR2 SYGVQD (reference sequence). The CDR3 consists of 17 residues. V lost 0 bases to trimming and J lost 6 bases; unmatched junction nucleotides: 9. The CDR3 region has the DNA TGCGCCAGCAGTGAGTCTTCTAGCGGGAGCGTGATGGATACGCAGTATTTT. It specifies CASSESSSGSVMDTQYF.

The sample holds a few counts of this clonotype. Germline and junction disagree at one end, which may indicate a read error. The J gene is TRBJ2-2, the V gene TRBV7-9, with D hard to call. Germline CDR1 reads SEHNR; CDR2 reads FQNEAQ (reference sequence). The CDR3 has 15 amino acids. This CDR3 is CVSSLWSVDAGELFF. CDR3 coding DNA: TGTGTCAGCAGCTTATGGTCGGTAGACGCCGGGGAGCTGTTTTTT.

This clonotype was seen more than once but under ten times. The V gene is TRBV12-3 or TRBV12-4, the J gene TRBJ2-7; D is possibly TRBD2 (5 bases). CDR3 length: 13 amino acids. V shed 3 bases and J shed 3 bases, with 9 bases lying between them. The DNA for the CDR3 is TGTGCCAGCAGTTTCGGGGTTCGCTACGAGCAGTACTTC. It is translated as CASSFGVRYEQYF.

This clonotype has only a few counts. The chain couples TRBV5-1 to TRBJ1-5; D gene ambiguous. The CDR3 runs 13 residues. Germline values: CDR1 SGHRS, CDR2 YFSETQ. V gave up 5 bases and J gave up 5 bases, with 11 bases separating them. The CDR3 sequence: CASRSTLDQPQHF. CDR3 DNA: TGCGCCAGCAGGTCGACGTTAGATCAGCCCCAGCATTTT.

This clonotype showed up just a few times. The chain carries TRBV24-1 and TRBJ2-1; D remains ambiguous. Per the germline V gene, CDR1 is KGHDR and CDR2 is SFDVKD. V gave up 9 bases and J gave up 3 bases, with 5 bases separating them. The CDR3 runs 11 residues. The CDR3 spells CATRSYNEQFF. CDR3 DNA sequence: TGTGCCACCCGCAGCTACAATGAGCAGTTCTTC.

This clonotype was seen only a few times. The chain is built from TRBV5-6 and TRBJ1-2, with D uncertain. CDR1 and CDR2 (germline): SGHDT, YYEEEE. There are 16 residues in the CDR3. The germline V and J ends were trimmed by 7 bases and 6 bases, with 25 bases remaining between them. CDR3 region: CASVLGPTVAKNGYTF. CDR3 in DNA: TGTGCCAGCGTCCTCGGGCCTACGGTGGCTAAGAATGGCTACACCTTC.

V gene TRBV7-9 combines with J gene TRBJ1-1; D perhaps matches TRBD1 (6 bases). V lost 6 bases and J lost 3, with 23 bases in between. The germline V gene has CDR1 SEHNR and CDR2 FQNEAQ (reference sequence). CDR3 length: 17 residues. The CDR3 sequence: CASRPTLVQGLDTEAFF. The CDR3 nucleotides are TGTGCCAGCAGACCTACTCTAGTCCAGGGGCTGGACACTGAAGCTTTCTTT. Using reference TRBV7-9 and TRBJ1-1 for the parts outside the CDR3, the full variable domain is DTGVSQNPRHKITKRGQNVTFRCDPISEHNRLYWYRQTLGQGPEFLTYFQNEAQLEKSRLLSDRFSAERPKGSFSTLEIQRTEQGDSAMYLCASRPTLVQGLDTEAFFGQGTRLTVV.

In its sample, this clonotype was seen a few times. The chain carries TRBV28 and TRBJ2-1; 8 bases line up with TRBD2. Germline V gene sequence: CDR1 MDHEN, CDR2 SYDVKM. V shed 3 bases and J 2 bases; nucleotides not matched to a gene: 3. This CDR3 region has 15 residues. The CDR3 here is CASSLGLGPYNEQFF. The CDR3 DNA is TGTGCCAGCAGTTTGGGACTAGGGCCCTACAATGAGCAGTTCTTC.

The rearrangement uses TRBV28 and TRBJ2-7; the match to TRBD1 covers 9 bases. With 4 bases clipped from V and 4 bases from J, the junction kept 11 bases outside the gene matches. Germline CDR1 and CDR2: MDHEN and SYDVKM. This CDR3 comprises 16 residues. The CDR3 DNA sequence: TGTGCCAGCAGTTCGGCCCGGGGGACAGGGTATTACGAGCAGTACTTC. This translates into CASSSARGTGYYEQYF.

The rearrangement uses TRBV5-5 and TRBJ2-5; 8 bases are shared with TRBD1. The length of the CDR3 is 16 residues. V lost 0 bases and J lost 4; bases outside the gene matches: 8. Germline CDR1 SGHKS, CDR2 YYEKEE (reference sequence). As DNA, the CDR3 is TGTGCCAGCAGCTTGGTTTCGACAGGGGTGTTAGAGACCCAGTACTTC. This gives the protein CASSLVSTGVLETQYF.

A few counts support this clonotype. The rearrangement uses TRBV28 and TRBJ1-5; D perhaps matches TRBD1 (6 bases). The CDR3 contains 11 residues. Trimming left V 2 bases short and J 13 bases short, with 9 bases between. Per the germline V gene, CDR1 is MDHEN and CDR2 is SYDVKM. CDR3 nucleotide sequence: TGTGCCAGCAGTTTAAGAGGGGGTCAGCATTTT. Residues: CASSLRGGQHF.

This clonotype was picked up a small number of times. V and J are TRBV28 and TRBJ2-5; TRBD2 might be the D (5 bases). V lost 8 bases and J 0 bases, leaving 10 bases between the germline ends. CDR1 is MDHEN and CDR2 is SYDVKM in the germline V gene. The CDR3 has 13 amino acids. In DNA form, the CDR3 reads TGTGCCAGCCTAGCTTCGTACCAAGAGACCCAGTACTTC. Its translation: CASLASYQETQYF.

This clonotype showed up many times. The rearrangement joins TRBV4-1 to TRBJ1-1, with 7 positions matching TRBD1. Germline loops: CDR1 MGHRA, CDR2 YSYEKL. Losses at the gene ends were 0 bases for V and 9 bases for J; bases not matched to a gene: 13. This CDR3 is built from 16 residues. The CDR3: CASSQDSQQGLVKAFF. The CDR3 region has the DNA TGCGCCAGCAGCCAAGATAGTCAACAGGGGTTGGTAAAAGCTTTCTTT.

The rearrangement links TRBV15 to TRBJ1-1, with D possibly TRBD1 on 5 matching bases. V shed 5 bases and J shed 1 base, with 11 bases lying between them. The CDR3 has 14 amino acids. Germline V CDR1 and CDR2: LNHNV, YYDKDF (reference sequence). This chain's CDR3 is CATSLFGGNTEAFF. In nucleotides, the CDR3 is TGTGCCACCAGCCTTTTCGGGGGGAACACTGAAGCTTTCTTT.

With respect to this clonotype: It may be a read error: a sequence one base away is much more abundant. The CDR3, as DNA: TGTGCCAGCAGTTCCCTTATACGGGAGTTTAGCGAGCAGTACTTC. This codes for CASSSLIREFSEQYF. The chain employs TRBV28 and TRBJ2-1; D perhaps matches TRBD2 (6 bases). With the DNA end fitting TRBJ2-7 better, the J assignment may be wrong. Germline CDR1 is MDHEN and CDR2 is SYDVKM. The CDR3 spans 15 residues.

This clonotype was counted a few times. This chain uses TRBV10-2 with TRBJ2-2; a possible D gene is TRBD2 (5 bases). The CDR3 extends over 14 amino acids. CDR1 WSHSY and CDR2 SAAADI come from the germline V gene. The germline V and J ends were trimmed by 7 bases and 2 bases, with 11 bases remaining between them. CDR3 loop: CASKGSSNTGELFF. In nucleotides, the CDR3 is TGCGCCAGCAAAGGGAGTTCAAACACCGGGGAGCTGTTTTTT.